The rows below give T cell receptor beta chains drawn from one sample of a study of OX40 agonist ivuxolimab in advanced cancers. Some clones are missing from TCRdb's copy, which holds only in-frame ones; the method was immunoSEQ multiplex PCR. The profile shows about 58,000 clones, more than 80% of them singletons. The material was CD4+ or CD8+ T cells sorted from blood, obtained in a trial of the OX40 agonist ivuxolimab. The receptors derive from an adult with an advanced solid tumor such as melanoma, head and neck, liver or kidney cancer. The CDR3 runs from the conserved cysteine through the conserved F or W. The D gene is left open where the match is weak. Not all rows give a size; the values are once, few, many and, for expanded clones, a class.

D gene	clone size	V gene	J gene	CDR3 DNA	CDR3 protein
.	once	TRBV6-6	TRBJ2-3	TGTGCCAGCAGTACGGGACTCCGCACAGATACGCAGTATTTT	CASSTGLRTDTQYF
.	.	TRBV29-1	TRBJ2-5	TGCAGCGTTGGCACTGAAGGGGCGGGGGAGACCCAGTACTTC	CSVGTEGAGETQYF
.	.	TRBV2	TRBJ1-4	TGTGCCACCCCAGGCGGAACAACTAATGAAAAACTGTTTTTT	CATPGGTTNEKLFF
.	.	TRBV5-1	TRBJ2-5	TGCGCCAGCAGCTTATCGGGGGGCCTGGAGACCCAGTACTTC	CASSLSGGLETQYF
.	.	TRBV10-1	TRBJ2-1	TGCGCCAGCAGTGATGGAGGGGTGAGCTACAATGAGCAGTTCTTC	CASSDGGVSYNEQFF
.	.	TRBV2	TRBJ1-3	TGTGCCAGCAGTGACAGGGATGGAAACACCATATATTTT	CASSDRDGNTIYF
TRBD2	.	TRBV5-4	TRBJ2-3	TGTGCCAGCAGCGGTGGACTAGCGGGGCCCTACACAGATACGCAGTATTTT	CASSGGLAGPYTDTQYF
TRBD1	.	TRBV6-1	TRBJ1-1	TGTGCCAGCAGTCTAGAACAGGGGGCTGACACTGAAGCTTTCTTT	CASSLEQGADTEAFF
.	.	TRBV7-6	TRBJ2-5	TGTGCCAGCAGCTCCCGGACTAGCAGGGGGGAGACCCAGTACTTC	CASSSRTSRGETQYF
.	.	TRBV11-3	TRBJ2-3	TGTGCCAGCAGCTATAGCATAGATACGCAGTATTTT	CASSYSIDTQYF
TRBD1	.	TRBV18	TRBJ1-2	TGTGCCAGCTCACCCAGGGATCTACAGGGGCCTAAAGGGTATGGCTACACCTTC	CASSPRDLQGPKGYGYTF
.	.	TRBV6-5	TRBJ1-3	TGTGCCAGCAGACAGACAGTTGCCTCTGGAAACACCATATATTTT	CASRQTVASGNTIYF
.	.	TRBV6-1	TRBJ1-5	TGTGCCAGCAGTGAAGTCGCAGGGGAACAGCCCCAGCATTTT	CASSEVAGEQPQHF
.	.	TRBV5-4	TRBJ2-1	TGTGCCAGCAGCCGCGGGACGGAAGCCTACAATGAGCAGTTCTTC	CASSRGTEAYNEQFF